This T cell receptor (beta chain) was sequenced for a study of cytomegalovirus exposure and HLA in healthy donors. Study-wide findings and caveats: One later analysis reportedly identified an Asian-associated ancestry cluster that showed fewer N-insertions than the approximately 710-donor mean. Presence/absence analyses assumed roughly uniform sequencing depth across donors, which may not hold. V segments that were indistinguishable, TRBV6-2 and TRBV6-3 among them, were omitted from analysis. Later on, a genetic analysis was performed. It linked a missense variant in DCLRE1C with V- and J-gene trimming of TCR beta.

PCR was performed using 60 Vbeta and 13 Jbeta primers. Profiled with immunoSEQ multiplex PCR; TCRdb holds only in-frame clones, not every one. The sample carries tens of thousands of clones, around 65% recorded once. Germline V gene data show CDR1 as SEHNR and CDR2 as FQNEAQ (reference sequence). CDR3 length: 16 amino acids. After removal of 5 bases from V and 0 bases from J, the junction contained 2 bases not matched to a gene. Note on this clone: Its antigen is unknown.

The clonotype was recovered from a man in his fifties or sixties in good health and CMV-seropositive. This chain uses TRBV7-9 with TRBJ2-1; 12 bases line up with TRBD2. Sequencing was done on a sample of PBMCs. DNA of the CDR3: TGTGCCAGCAGCGGGACTAGCGGGTCCTCCTACAATGAGCAGTTCTTC. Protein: CASSGTSGSSYNEQFF.